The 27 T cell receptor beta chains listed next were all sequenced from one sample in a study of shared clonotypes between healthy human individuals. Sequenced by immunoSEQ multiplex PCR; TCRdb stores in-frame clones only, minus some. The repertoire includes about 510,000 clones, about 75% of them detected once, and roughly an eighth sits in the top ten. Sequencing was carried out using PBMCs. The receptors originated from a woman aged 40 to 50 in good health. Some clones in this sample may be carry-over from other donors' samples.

The CDR3 coding sequence is TGTGCCAGCAGACGGACAGGGGGCGCGGGAGATGGCTACACCTTC. Translated: CASRRTGGAGDGYTF. This sequence joins TRBV9 and TRBJ1-2; TRBD1 aligns across 11 bases. This CDR3 region has 15 residues. V dropped 5 bases and J dropped 6; count of bases not matched to a gene: 9. Germline V gene sequence: CDR1 SGDLS, CDR2 YYNGEE.

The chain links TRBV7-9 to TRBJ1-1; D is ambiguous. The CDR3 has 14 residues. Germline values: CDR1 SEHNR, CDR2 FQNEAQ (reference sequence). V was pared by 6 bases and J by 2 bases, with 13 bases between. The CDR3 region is CASSPSFGNTEAFF. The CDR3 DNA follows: TGTGCCAGCAGTCCCTCATTCGGCAACACTGAAGCTTTCTTT.

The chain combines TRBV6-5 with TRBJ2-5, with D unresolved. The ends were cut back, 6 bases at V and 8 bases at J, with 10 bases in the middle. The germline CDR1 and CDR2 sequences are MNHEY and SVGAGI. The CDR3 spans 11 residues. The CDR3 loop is CASRTEDTQYF. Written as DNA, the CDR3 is TGTGCCAGCAGAACTGAGGATACCCAGTACTTC.

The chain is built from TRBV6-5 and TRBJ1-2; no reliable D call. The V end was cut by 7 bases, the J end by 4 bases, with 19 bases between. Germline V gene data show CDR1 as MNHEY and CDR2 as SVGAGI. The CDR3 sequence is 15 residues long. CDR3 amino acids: CASTNHGREGYGYTF. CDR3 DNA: TGTGCCAGCACCAACCACGGGAGGGAAGGCTATGGCTACACCTTC.

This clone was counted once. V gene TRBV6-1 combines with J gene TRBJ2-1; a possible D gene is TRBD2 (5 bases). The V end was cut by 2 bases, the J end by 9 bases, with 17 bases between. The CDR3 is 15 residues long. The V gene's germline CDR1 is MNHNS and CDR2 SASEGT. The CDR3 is CASSESGPGIGEQFF. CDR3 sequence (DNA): TGTGCCAGCAGTGAAAGCGGCCCTGGTATCGGTGAGCAGTTCTTC.

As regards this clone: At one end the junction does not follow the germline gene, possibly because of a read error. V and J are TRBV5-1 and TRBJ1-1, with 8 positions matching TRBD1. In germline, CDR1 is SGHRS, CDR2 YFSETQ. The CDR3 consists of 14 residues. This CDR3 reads CASSFTGGNTEAFF. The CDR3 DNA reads TGCGCCAGCAGCTTCACAGGGGGGAACACTGAAGCTTTCTTC. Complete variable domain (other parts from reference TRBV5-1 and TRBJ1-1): KAGVTQTPRYLIKTRGQQVTLSCSPISGHRSVSWYQQTPGQGLQFLFEYFSETQRNKGNFPGRFSGRQFSNSRSEMNVSTLELGDSALYLCASSFTGGNTEAFFGQGTRLTVV.

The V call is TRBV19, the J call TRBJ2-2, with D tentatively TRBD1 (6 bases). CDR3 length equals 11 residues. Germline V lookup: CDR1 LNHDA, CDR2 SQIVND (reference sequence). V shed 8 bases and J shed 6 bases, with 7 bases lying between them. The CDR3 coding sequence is TGTGCCAGTCAGGGGTCCGGGGAGCTGTTTTTT. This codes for CASQGSGELFF.

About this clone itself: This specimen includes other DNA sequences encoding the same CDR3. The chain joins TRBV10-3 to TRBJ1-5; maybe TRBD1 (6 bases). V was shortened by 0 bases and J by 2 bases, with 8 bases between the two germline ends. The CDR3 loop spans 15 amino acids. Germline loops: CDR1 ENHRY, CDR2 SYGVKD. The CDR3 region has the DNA TGTGCCATCAGTGAGTCAGGGGGACGCAATCAGCCCCAGCATTTT. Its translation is CAISESGGRNQPQHF.

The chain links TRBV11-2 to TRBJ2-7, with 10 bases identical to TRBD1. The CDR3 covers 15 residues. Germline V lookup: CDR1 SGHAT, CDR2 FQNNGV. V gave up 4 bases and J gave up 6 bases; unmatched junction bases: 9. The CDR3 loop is CASSWRPGQGSEQYF. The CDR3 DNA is TGTGCCAGCAGCTGGAGACCGGGACAGGGGTCCGAGCAGTACTTC.

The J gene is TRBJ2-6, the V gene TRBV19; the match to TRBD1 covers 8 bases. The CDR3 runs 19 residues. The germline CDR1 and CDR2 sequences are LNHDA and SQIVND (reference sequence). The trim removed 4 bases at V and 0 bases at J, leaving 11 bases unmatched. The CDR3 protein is CASSSNTGQGYSGANVLTF. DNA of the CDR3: TGTGCCAGTAGTAGCAACACCGGACAGGGCTACTCTGGGGCCAACGTCCTGACTTTC.

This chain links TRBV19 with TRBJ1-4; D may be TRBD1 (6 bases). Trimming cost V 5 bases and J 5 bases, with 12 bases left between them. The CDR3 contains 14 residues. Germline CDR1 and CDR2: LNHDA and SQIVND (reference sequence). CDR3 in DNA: TGTGCCAGTAGTTTGGGCCAGGGGAATGAAAAACTGTTTTTT. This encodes CASSLGQGNEKLFF.

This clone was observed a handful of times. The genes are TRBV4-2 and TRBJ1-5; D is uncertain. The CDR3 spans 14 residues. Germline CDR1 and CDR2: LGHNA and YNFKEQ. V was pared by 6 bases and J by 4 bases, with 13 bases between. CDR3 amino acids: CASSVDAANQPQHF. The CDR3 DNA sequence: TGTGCCAGCAGTGTAGACGCCGCTAATCAGCCCCAGCATTTT.

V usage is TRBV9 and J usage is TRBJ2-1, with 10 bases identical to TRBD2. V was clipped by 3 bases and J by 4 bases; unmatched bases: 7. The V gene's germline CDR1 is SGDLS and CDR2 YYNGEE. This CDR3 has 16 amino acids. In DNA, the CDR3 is TGTGCCAGCAGCGCCGAAAGCGGGAGGGCTTACAATGAGCAGTTCTTC. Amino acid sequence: CASSAESGRAYNEQFF.

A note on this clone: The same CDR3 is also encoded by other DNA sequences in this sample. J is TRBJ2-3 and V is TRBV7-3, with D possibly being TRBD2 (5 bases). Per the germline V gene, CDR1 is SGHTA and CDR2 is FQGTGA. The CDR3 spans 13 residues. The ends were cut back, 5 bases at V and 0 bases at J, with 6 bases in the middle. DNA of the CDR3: TGTGCCAGCAGCCCGGGGAGCACAGATACGCAGTATTTT. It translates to CASSPGSTDTQYF.

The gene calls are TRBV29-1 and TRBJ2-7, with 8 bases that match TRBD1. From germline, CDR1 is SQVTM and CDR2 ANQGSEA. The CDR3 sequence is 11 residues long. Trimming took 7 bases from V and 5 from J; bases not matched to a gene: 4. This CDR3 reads CSALTGDEQYF. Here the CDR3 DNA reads TGCAGCGCATTGACAGGGGACGAGCAGTACTTC.

CDR3 coding DNA: TGCGCCAGCAGCCAAGGCATGCCAGCGGGGAACACCGGGGAGCTGTTTTTT. Residues: CASSQGMPAGNTGELFF. V usage is TRBV4-3 and J usage is TRBJ2-2, with D possibly matching TRBD2 (6 bases). Germline V gene data show CDR1 as LGHNA and CDR2 as YSLEER. The CDR3 is made up of 17 amino acids. V was trimmed by 1 base and J by 1 base, leaving 13 bases between them.

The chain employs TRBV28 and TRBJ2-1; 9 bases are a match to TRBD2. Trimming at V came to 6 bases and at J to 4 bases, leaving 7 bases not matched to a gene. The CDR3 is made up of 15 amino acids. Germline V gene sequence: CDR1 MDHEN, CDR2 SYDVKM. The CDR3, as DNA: TGTGCCAGCAGACCGACTAGCGGAAATTACAATGAGCAGTTCTTC. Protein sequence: CASRPTSGNYNEQFF.

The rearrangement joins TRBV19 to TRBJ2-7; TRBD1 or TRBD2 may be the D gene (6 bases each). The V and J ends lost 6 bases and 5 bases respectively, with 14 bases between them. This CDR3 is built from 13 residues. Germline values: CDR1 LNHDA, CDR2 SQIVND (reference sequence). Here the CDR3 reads CASSGGREDEQYF. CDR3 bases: TGTGCCAGTAGCGGGGGCAGGGAGGACGAGCAGTACTTC.

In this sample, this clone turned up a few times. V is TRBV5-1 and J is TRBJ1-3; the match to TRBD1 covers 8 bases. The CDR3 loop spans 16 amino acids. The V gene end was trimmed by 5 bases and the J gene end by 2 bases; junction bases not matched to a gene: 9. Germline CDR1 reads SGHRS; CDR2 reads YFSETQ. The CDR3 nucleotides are TGCGCCAGCAGTTCGAACCTACAGGGGGCTGGAAACACCATATATTTT. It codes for CASSSNLQGAGNTIYF. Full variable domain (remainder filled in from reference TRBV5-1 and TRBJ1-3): KAGVTQTPRYLIKTRGQQVTLSCSPISGHRSVSWYQQTPGQGLQFLFEYFSETQRNKGNFPGRFSGRQFSNSRSEMNVSTLELGDSALYLCASSSNLQGAGNTIYFGEGSWLTVV.

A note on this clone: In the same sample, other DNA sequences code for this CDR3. CDR3 in DNA: TGTGCCACGGGGGGGGGCACAGATACGCAGTATTTT. Its protein product is CATGGGTDTQYF. This chain uses TRBV6-5 with TRBJ2-3; 8 bases match TRBD2. This CDR3 contains 12 residues. Germline loops: CDR1 MNHEY, CDR2 SVGAGI. J lost 1 base, V lost 10 bases, and 1 base had no gene match.

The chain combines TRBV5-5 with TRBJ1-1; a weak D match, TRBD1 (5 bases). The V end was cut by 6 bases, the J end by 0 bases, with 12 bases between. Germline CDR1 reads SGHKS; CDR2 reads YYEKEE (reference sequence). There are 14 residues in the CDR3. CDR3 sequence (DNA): TGTGCCAGCACCCGGACGGGGCTGAACACTGAAGCTTTCTTT. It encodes CASTRTGLNTEAFF.

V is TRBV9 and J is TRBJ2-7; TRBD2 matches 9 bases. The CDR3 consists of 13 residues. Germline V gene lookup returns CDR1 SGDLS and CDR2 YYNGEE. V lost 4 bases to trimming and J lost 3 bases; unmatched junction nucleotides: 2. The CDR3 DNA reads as TGTGCCAGCAGCCCTAGCGGGAACTACGAGCAGTACTTC. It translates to CASSPSGNYEQYF.

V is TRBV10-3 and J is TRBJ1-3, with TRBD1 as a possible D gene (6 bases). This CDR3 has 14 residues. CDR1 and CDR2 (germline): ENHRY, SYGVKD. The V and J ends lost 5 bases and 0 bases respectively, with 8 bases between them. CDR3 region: CAISPGDSGNTIYF. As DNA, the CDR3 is TGTGCCATCAGTCCAGGGGACTCTGGAAACACCATATATTTT.

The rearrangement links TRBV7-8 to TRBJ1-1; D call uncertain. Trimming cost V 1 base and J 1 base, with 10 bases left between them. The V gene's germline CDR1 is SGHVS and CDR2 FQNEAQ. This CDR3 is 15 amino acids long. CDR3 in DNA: TGTGCCAGCAGCTTAGTTGCAGTGCCGAACACTGAAGCTTTCTTT. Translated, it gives CASSLVAVPNTEAFF. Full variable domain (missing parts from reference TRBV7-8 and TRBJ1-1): GAGVSQSPRYKVAKRGQDVALRCDPISGHVSLFWYQQALGQGPEFLTYFQNEAQLDKSGLPSDRFFAERPEGSVSTLKIQRTQQEDSAVYLCASSLVAVPNTEAFFGQGTRLTVV.

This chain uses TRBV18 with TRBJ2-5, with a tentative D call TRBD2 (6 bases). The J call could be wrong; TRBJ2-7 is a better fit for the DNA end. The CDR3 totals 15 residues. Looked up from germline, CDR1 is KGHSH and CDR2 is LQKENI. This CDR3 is CASSLTGAGRYEQYF. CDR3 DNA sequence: TGTGCCAGCTCACTCACCGGGGCAGGGAGGTACGAGCAGTACTTC.

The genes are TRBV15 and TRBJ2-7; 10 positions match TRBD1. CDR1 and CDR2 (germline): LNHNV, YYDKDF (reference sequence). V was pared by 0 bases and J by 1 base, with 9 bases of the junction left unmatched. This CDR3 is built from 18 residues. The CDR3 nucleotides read TGTGCCACCAGCAGAGACCGGGACAGGGGACCCAGATCCTACGAGCAGTACTTC. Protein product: CATSRDRDRGPRSYEQYF. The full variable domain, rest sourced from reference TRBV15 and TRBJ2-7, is DAMVIQNPRYQVTQFGKPVTLSCSQTLNHNVMYWYQQKSSQAPKLLFHYYDKDFNNEADTPDNFQSRRPNTSFCFLDIRSPGLGDTAMYLCATSRDRDRGPRSYEQYFGPGTRLTVT.

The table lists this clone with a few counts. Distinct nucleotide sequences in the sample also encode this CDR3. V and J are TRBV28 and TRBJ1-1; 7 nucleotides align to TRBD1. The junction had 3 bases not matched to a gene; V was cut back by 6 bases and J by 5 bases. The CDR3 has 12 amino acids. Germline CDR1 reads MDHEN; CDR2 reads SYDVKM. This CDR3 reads CASRAGGTEAFF. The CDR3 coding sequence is TGTGCCAGCAGAGCAGGGGGTACTGAAGCTTTCTTT.